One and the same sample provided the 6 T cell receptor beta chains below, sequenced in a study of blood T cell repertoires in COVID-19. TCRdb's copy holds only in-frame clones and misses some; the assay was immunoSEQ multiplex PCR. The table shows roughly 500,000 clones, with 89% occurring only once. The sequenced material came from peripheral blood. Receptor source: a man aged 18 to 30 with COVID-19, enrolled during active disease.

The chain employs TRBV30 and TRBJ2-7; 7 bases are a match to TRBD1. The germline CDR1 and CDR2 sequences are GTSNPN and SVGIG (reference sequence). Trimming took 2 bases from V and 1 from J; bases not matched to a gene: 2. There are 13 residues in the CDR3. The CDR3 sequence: CAWSPGQSYEQYF. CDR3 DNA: TGTGCCTGGAGTCCGGGACAGTCCTACGAGCAGTACTTC.

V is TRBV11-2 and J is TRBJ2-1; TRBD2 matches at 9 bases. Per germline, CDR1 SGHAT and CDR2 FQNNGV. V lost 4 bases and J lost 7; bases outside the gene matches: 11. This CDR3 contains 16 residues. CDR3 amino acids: CASSSRVAGVFNEQFF. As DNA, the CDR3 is TGTGCCAGCAGCTCCCGGGTAGCGGGAGTTTTTAATGAGCAGTTCTTC.

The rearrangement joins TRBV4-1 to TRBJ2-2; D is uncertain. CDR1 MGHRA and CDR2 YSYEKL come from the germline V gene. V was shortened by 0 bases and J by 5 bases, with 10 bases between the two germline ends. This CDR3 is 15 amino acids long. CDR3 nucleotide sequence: TGCGCCAGCAGCCAAGATCGCCTAGGAACCGGGGAGCTGTTTTTT. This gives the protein CASSQDRLGTGELFF.

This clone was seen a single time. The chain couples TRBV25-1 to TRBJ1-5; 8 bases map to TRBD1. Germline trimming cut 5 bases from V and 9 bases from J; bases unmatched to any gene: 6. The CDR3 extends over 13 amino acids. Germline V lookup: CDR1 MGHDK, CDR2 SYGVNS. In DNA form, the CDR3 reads TGTGCCAGCAGTAGCAGGGGGCGATCGCCCCAGCATTTT. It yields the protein CASSSRGRSPQHF.

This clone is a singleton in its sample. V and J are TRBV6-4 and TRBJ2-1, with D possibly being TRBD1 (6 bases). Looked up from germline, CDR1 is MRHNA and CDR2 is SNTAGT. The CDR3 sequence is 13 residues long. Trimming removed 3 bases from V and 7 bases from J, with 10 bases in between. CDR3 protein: CASSDLQGNEQFF. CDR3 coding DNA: TGTGCCAGCAGTGATTTGCAGGGGAATGAGCAGTTCTTC.

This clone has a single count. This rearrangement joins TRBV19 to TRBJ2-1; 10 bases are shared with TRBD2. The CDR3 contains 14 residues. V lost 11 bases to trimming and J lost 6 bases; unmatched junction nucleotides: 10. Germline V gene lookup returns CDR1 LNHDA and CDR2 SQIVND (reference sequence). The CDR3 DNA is TGTGCCTCGTCAGCGGGAGGGAGTTTCAATGAGCAGTTCTTC. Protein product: CASSAGGSFNEQFF.